The sample holds a few counts of the clone carrying this T cell receptor (beta chain). The data originate from a study of CD8+ T cells in alopecia areata. Across the whole study: The share of scalp area affected provided the severity score for treated patients.

Treatment: oral pan-JAK inhibitor, 5-10 mg twice daily. PBMCs yielded sorted CD4+ and CD8+ T cells. RNA extraction was followed by reverse transcription into cDNA, which acted as the sequencing template. TCRdb's copy holds only in-frame clones and misses some; the assay was immunoSEQ multiplex PCR. The sample carries about 270,000 clones, about 60% recorded once. CDR1 is GTSNPN and CDR2 is SVGIG in the germline V gene (reference sequence). This CDR3 comprises 10 residues. The ends were cut back, 3 bases at V and 11 bases at J, with 10 bases in the middle. Sequences were derived from CD4+ T cells sorted from blood, sampled at approximately week 51, from a patient treated with tofacitinib. The receptor's source is a human donor with alopecia areata. J is TRBJ1-2 and V is TRBV30; D is undetermined. The CDR3 region is CAWRKGLYTF. The CDR3 coding sequence is TGTGCCTGGAGGAAAGGACTGTACACCTTC. Using reference TRBV30 and TRBJ1-2 for the parts outside the CDR3, the full variable domain is SQTIHQWPATLVQPVGSPLSLECTVEGTSNPNLYWYRQAAGRGLQLLFYSVGIGQISSEVPQNLSASRPQDRQFILSSKKLLLSDSGFYLCAWRKGLYTFGSGTRLTVV.